The text below deals with one T cell receptor (beta chain). Antigen specificity is unknown. Quantitative molecular-barcoded 5'-RACE generated the TCR beta libraries. Via MiXCR, TCRdb re-called the 5' RACE reads, giving one row per CDR3 protein. The table lists 470,000 or so distinct CDR3 sequences, 25% to 30% of them singletons. The record originates from a study of CD8 T cells in ankylosing spondylitis. Regarding the study as a whole: It was reported that disease-linked clones were significantly enriched in matched ankylosing spondylitis synovial fluid. A subset of motif variants has previously been described in the synovial fluid and blood of reactive arthritis. For ankylosing spondylitis blood, a TCR beta motif of 7 or 8 highly homologous variants appeared characteristic. Those disease-linked clones were CD8+; they were also relatively rare in peripheral blood.

Germline CDR1 and CDR2: ENHRY and SYGVKD. Between the trimmed V and J ends, which lost 8 bases and 3 bases, there was a span of 10 bases. The CDR3 length is 13 residues. The TCR sequence derives from a male donor with ankylosing spondylitis. Source material: blood, either unsorted or a sorted T cell fraction (not recorded which). The J gene is TRBJ1-4, the V gene TRBV10-3, with a possible D match to TRBD1 (5 bases). CDR3 in DNA: TGTGCCATCGGGGACGGAGCTAATGAAAAACTGTTTTTT. Residues: CAIGDGANEKLFF.